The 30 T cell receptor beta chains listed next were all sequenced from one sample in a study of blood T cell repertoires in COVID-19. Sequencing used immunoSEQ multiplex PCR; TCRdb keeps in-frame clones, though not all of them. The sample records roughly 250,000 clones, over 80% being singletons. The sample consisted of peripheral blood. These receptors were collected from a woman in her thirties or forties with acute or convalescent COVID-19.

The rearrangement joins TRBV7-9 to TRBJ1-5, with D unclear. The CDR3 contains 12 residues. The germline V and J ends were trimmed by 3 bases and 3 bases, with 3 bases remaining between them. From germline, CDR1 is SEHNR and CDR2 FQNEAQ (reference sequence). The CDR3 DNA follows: TGTGCCAGCAGCTTCAACAATCAGCCCCAGCATTTT. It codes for CASSFNNQPQHF.

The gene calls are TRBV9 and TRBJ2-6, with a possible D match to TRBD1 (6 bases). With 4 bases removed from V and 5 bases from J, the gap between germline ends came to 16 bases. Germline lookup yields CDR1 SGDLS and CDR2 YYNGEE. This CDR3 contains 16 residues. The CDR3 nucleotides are TGTGCCAGCAGCATGAGACAGGACGGGAGGGCCAACGTCCTGACTTTC. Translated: CASSMRQDGRANVLTF. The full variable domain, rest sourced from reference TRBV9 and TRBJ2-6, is DSGVTQTPKHLITATGQRVTLRCSPRSGDLSVYWYQQSLDQGLQFLIQYYNGEERAKGNILERFSAQQFPDLHSELNLSSLELGDSALYFCASSMRQDGRANVLTFGAGSRLTVL.

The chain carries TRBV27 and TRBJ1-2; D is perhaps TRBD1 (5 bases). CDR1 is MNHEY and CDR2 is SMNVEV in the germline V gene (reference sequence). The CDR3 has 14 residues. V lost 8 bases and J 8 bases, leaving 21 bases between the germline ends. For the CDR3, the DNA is TGTGCCAGCCGATTTCGCGGGACCTCGAAGGGCTACACCTTC. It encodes CASRFRGTSKGYTF.

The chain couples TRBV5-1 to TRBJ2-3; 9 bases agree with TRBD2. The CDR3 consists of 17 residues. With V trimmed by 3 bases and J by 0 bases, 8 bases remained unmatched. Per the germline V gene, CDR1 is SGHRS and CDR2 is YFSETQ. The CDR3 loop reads CASSSAGTSLSTDTQYF. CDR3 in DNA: TGCGCCAGCAGCTCCGCCGGGACTAGCCTGAGCACAGATACGCAGTATTTT.

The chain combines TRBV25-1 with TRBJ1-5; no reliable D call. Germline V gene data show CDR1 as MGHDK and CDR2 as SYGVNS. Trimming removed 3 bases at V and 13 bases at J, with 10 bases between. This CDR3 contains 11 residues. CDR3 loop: CASSDSRTQHF. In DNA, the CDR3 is TGTGCCAGCAGTGATTCGCGCACTCAGCATTTT.

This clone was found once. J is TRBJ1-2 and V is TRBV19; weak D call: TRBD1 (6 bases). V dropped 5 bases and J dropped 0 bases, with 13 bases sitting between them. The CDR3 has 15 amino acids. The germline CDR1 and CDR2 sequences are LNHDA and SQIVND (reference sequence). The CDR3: CASSPGTLANYGYTF. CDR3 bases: TGTGCCAGTAGTCCCGGGACACTCGCTAACTATGGCTACACCTTC.

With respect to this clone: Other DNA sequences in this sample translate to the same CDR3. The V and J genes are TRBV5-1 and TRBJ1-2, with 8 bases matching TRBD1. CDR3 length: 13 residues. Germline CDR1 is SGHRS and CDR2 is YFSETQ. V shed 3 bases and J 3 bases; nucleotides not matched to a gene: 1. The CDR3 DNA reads TGCGCCAGCAGCTCACAGGGGGACTATGGCTACACCTTC. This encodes CASSSQGDYGYTF.

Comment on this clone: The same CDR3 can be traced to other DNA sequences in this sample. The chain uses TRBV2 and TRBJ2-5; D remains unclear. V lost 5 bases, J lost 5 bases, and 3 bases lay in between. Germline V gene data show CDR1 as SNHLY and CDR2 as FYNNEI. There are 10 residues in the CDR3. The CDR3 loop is CASSRETQYF. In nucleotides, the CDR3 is TGTGCCAGCAGTCGGGAGACCCAGTACTTC.

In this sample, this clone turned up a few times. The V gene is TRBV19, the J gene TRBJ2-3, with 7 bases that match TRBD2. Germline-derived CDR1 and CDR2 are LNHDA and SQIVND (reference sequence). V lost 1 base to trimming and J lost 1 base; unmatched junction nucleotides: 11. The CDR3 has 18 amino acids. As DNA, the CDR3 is TGTGCCAGTAGTATAGCGGCCGCTATGAGCGGGGGCACAGATACGCAGTATTTT. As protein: CASSIAAAMSGGTDTQYF.

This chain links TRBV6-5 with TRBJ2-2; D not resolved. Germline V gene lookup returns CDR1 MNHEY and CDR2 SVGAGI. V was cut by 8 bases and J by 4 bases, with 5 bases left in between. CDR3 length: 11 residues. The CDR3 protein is CASLSTGELFF. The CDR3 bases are TGTGCCAGCTTGAGCACCGGGGAGCTGTTTTTT.

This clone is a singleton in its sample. The CDR3 loop reads CATSDLGWSGNTDTQYF. CDR3 nucleotides: TGTGCCACCAGTGATTTGGGCTGGAGCGGGAACACAGATACGCAGTATTTT. The chain recombines TRBV24-1 with TRBJ2-3; 7 bases are shared with TRBD2. The CDR3 has 17 residues. Germline V gene sequence: CDR1 KGHDR, CDR2 SFDVKD. With V trimmed by 0 bases and J by 2 bases, 7 bases remained unmatched.

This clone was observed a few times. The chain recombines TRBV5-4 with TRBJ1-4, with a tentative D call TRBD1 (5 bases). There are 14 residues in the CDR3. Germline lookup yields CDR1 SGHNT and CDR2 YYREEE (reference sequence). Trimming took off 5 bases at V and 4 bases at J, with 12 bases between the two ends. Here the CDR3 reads CASSSGSFNEKLFF. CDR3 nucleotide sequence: TGTGCCAGCAGTTCAGGGTCCTTTAATGAAAAACTGTTTTTT.

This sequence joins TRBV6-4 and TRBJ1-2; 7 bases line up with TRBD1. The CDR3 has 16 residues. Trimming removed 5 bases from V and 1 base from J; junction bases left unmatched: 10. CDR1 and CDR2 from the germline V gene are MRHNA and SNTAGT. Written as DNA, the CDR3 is TGTGCCAGCAGTCAGAAAACAGGGGAATTTAACTATGGCTACACCTTC. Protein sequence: CASSQKTGEFNYGYTF.

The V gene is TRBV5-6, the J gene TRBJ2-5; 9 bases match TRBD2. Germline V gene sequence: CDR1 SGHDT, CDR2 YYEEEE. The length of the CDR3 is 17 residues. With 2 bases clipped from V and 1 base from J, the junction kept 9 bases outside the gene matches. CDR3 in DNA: TGTGCCAGCAGCTTCCTTCCCAGCGGGGGGAGCCAAGAGACCCAGTACTTC. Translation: CASSFLPSGGSQETQYF.

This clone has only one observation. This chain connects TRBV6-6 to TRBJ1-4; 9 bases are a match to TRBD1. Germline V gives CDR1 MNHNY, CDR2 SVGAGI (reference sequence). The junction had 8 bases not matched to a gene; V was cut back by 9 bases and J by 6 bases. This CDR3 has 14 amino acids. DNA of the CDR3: TGTGCCAGTCATGGACAGGGGAACCATGAAAAACTGTTTTTT. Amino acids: CASHGQGNHEKLFF.

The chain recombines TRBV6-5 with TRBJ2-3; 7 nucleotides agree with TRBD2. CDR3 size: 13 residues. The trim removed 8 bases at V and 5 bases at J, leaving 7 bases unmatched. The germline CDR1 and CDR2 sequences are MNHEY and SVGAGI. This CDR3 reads CASDWEGLDTQYF. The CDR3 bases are TGTGCCAGCGATTGGGAGGGACTAGATACGCAGTATTTT.

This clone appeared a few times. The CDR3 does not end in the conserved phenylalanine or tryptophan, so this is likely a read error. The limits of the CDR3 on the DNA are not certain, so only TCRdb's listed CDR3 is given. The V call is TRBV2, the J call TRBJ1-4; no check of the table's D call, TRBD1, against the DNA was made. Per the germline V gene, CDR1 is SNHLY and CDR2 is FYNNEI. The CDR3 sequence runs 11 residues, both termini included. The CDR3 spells CASSGDRGLVP.

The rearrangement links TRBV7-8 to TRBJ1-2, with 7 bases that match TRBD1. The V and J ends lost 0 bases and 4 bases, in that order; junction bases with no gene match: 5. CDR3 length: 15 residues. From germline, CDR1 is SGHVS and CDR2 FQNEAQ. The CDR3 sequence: CASSLAGTAGYGYTF. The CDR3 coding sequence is TGTGCCAGCAGCTTAGCTGGGACAGCAGGCTATGGCTACACCTTC.

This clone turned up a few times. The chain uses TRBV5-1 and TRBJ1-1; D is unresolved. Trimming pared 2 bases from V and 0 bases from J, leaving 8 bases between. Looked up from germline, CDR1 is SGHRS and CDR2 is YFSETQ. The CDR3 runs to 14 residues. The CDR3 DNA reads TGCGCCAGCAGCTTAGATACAATGAACACTGAAGCTTTCTTT. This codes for CASSLDTMNTEAFF.

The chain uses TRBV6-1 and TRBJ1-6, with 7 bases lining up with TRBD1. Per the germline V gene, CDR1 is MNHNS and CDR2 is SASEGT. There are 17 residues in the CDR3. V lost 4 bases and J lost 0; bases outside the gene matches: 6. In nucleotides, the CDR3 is TGTGCCAGCAGTGTTCAGACAGGGAGCTCCTATAATTCACCCCTCCACTTT. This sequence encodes CASSVQTGSSYNSPLHF.

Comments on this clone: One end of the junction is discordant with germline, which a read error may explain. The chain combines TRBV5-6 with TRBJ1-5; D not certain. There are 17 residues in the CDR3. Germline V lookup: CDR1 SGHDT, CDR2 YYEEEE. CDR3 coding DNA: TGTGCCAGCAGCTTGGCCGGGTGGAGGGTAAGCAGTCAGCCCCAGCATTTT. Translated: CASSLAGWRVSSQPQHF.

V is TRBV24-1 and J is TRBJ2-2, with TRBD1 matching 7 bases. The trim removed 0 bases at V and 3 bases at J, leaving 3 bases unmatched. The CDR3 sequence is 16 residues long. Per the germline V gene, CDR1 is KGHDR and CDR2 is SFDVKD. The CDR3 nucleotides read TGTGCCACCAGTGATTTGCGTCAGGGGGACACCGGGGAGCTGTTTTTT. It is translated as CATSDLRQGDTGELFF.

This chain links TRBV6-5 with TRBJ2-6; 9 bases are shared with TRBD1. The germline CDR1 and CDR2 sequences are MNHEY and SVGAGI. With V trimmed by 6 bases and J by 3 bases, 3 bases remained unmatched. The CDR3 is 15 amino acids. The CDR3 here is CASSQDRGGANVLTF. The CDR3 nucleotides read TGTGCCAGCAGCCAGGACAGGGGTGGGGCCAACGTCCTGACTTTC.

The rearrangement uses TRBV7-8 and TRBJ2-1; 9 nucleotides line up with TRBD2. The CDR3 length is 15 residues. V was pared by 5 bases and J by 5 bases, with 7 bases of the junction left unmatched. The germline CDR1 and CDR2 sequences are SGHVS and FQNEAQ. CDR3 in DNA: TGTGCCAGCAGCCTGCGGGGGGGCCGCCACAATGAGCAGTTCTTC. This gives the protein CASSLRGGRHNEQFF.

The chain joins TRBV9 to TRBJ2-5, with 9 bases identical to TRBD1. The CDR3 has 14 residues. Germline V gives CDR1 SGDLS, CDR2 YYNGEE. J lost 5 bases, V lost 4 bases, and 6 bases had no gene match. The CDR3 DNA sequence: TGTGCCAGCAGCCTTACAGGGGGCCGGGAGACCCAGTACTTC. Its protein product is CASSLTGGRETQYF.

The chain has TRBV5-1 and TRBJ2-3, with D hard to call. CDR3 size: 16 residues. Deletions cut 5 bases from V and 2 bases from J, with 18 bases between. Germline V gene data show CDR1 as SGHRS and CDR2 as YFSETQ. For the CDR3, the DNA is TGCGCCAGCAGAACCCCCTACCCGCTCGACACAGATACGCAGTATTTT. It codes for CASRTPYPLDTDTQYF.

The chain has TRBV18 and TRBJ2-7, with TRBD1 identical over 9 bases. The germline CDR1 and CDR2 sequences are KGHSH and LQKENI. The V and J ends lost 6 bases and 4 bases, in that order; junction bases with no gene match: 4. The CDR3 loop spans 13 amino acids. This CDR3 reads CASSGQGLYEQYV. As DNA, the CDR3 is TGTGCCAGCTCGGGACAGGGACTATACGAGCAGTACGTC.

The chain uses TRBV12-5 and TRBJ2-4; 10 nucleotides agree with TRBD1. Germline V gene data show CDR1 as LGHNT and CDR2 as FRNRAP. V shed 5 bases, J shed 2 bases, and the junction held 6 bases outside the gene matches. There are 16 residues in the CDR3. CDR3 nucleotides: TGTGCTAGTGGTCCCGGACAGGGGGAGACCAAAAACATTCAGTACTTC. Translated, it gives CASGPGQGETKNIQYF.

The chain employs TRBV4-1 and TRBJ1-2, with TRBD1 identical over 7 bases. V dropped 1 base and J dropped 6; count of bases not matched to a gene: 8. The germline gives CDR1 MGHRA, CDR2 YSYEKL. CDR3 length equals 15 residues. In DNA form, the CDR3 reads TGCGCCAGCAGCCAAGCCGACAGGGAACGGGATGGCTACACCTTC. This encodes CASSQADRERDGYTF.

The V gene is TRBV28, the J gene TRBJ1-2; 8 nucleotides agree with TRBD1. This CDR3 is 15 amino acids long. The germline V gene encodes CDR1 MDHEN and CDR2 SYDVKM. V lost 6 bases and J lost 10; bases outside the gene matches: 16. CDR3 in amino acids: CASSQEIGQGRIYTF. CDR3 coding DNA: TGTGCCAGCAGCCAGGAGATCGGACAGGGTAGAATCTACACCTTC.